The rows below give T cell receptor beta chains drawn from one sample of a study of technical replicates of blood from several donors. Profiled with immunoSEQ multiplex PCR; TCRdb holds only in-frame clones, not every one. The sample has about 80,000 clones, 95% to 99% seen once; the top ten hold 0.22%. The sequenced material came from T cells isolated from PBMCs. The origin of the receptors is a human donor in good health. Both conserved end residues are part of each CDR3. D genes are given only for firm matches. Part of the rows lack a size; the others show once, few, many or a class for expanded clones.

-,-,TRBV5-6,TRBJ2-2,TGTGCCAGCAGCTGGGCAGGCCACGGGGAGCTGTTTTTT,CASSWAGHGELFF
-,-,TRBV20-1,TRBJ1-1,TGCAGTGCTAGAGGGCCTGAAGCTTTCTTT,CSARGPEAFF
TRBD1,once,TRBV7-9,TRBJ2-7,TGTGCCAGCGGAGACAGGGGAACCTACGAGCAGTACTTC,CASGDRGTYEQYF
-,-,TRBV29-1,TRBJ2-3,TGCAGCGTTAGGGAGAGCGTAGCAGATACGCAGTATTTT,CSVRESVADTQYF
-,-,TRBV9,TRBJ2-2,TGTGCCAGCAGCGCCGTTATACTAGCGAACACCGGGGAGCTGTTTTTT,CASSAVILANTGELFF
-,-,TRBV9,TRBJ2-7,TGTGCCAGCAGCCCATCCGGGTTCGGCTACGAGCAGTACTTC,CASSPSGFGYEQYF
TRBD1,-,TRBV15,TRBJ2-5,TGTGCCACCAGCGGACGACAGGGGGGGGAGACCCAGTACTTC,CATSGRQGGETQYF
-,-,TRBV9,TRBJ1-3,TGTGCCAGCAGCCTCGGACTAAACTCTGGAAACACCATATATTTT,CASSLGLNSGNTIYF
-,-,TRBV2,TRBJ1-2,TGTGCCAGCAGCGGGGAGGGTAACTATGGCTACACCTTC,CASSGEGNYGYTF
-,-,TRBV6-1,TRBJ1-2,TGTGCCAGCAGTCTCGTGGGGGGAGAAGTTAGCTACACCTTC,CASSLVGGEVSYTF
-,once,TRBV30,TRBJ2-6,TGTGCCTGGAGTGCTTACCTCGCGGCCCTTCCTGGGGCCAACGTCCTGACTTTC,CAWSAYLAALPGANVLTF
TRBD1,-,TRBV18,TRBJ2-7,TGTGCCAGCTCACCACCGGACAGGTTGACCTACGAGCAGTACTTC,CASSPPDRLTYEQYF
TRBD2,-,TRBV9,TRBJ2-3,TGTGCCAGCAGCAGAGGGACTAGCGGGCGCGCAGATACGCAGTATTTT,CASSRGTSGRADTQYF
-,once,TRBV6-5,TRBJ2-7,TGTGCCAGCAGTATCGACAGCTACGAGCAGTACTTC,CASSIDSYEQYF
-,-,TRBV9,TRBJ2-1,TGTGCCAGCAGCCCGTACAGGAATGAGCAGTTCTTC,CASSPYRNEQFF
TRBD2,-,TRBV9,TRBJ2-1,TGTGCCAGCAGCGTAGGGAGTAGCGGGAGCGGTCATGAGCAGTTCTTC,CASSVGSSGSGHEQFF
TRBD2,-,TRBV15,TRBJ2-1,TGTGCCACCAGCAGAGAGCCTAGCGGGATATACAATGAGCAGTTCTTC,CATSREPSGIYNEQFF
-,-,TRBV2,TRBJ2-7,TGTGCCAGCAGTGAATCCCCAGGGCGACCACTACGCGAGCAGTACTTC,CASSESPGRPLREQYF
TRBD2,-,TRBV28,TRBJ2-5,TGTGCCAGCAGTTTATTAACTAGCGGCCAAGAGACCCAGTACTTC,CASSLLTSGQETQYF
TRBD2,-,TRBV6-5,TRBJ2-1,TGTGCCAGCAGTTACACGGGACTAGCGGGATCCAATGAGCAGTTCTTC,CASSYTGLAGSNEQFF
-,-,TRBV18,TRBJ2-6,TGTGCCAGCTCAGGAGTAGGTAGAGACTCTGGGGCCAACGTCCTGACTTTC,CASSGVGRDSGANVLTF
TRBD1,-,TRBV5-1,TRBJ2-5,TGCGCCAGCAGCTATGACAGGGAAGGCCAGTACTTC,CASSYDREGQYF
-,-,TRBV4-1,TRBJ1-5,TGCGCCAGCAGCCAAGTTAATGTAGGGGATCAGCCCCAGCATTTT,CASSQVNVGDQPQHF
TRBD1,-,TRBV28,TRBJ1-1,TGTGCCAGCAGTTTAGGGGACAGGGGTCACACTGAAGCTTTCTTT,CASSLGDRGHTEAFF
TRBD1,-,TRBV28,TRBJ2-6,TGTGCCAGCAGTTTAATAGGGGGCACTGGGGCCAACGTCCTGACTTTC,CASSLIGGTGANVLTF
-,once,TRBV27,TRBJ2-5,TGTGCCAGCAGTTTAAAGGGTCGGGAGCTGGGCCTCCCTCCTAGGACCCAGTACTTC,CASSLKGRELGLPPRTQYF
TRBD2,-,TRBV5-1,TRBJ2-7,TGCGCCAGCAGCTTGAGCGGGAGCCGGGATTACGAGCAGTACTTC,CASSLSGSRDYEQYF
TRBD1,few,TRBV20-1,TRBJ1-1,TGCACCAGACAGGGGAACACTGAAGCTTTCTTT,CTRQGNTEAFF
TRBD1,-,TRBV5-4,TRBJ2-1,TGTGCCAGCAGCCCCGGACAGGGGCCTTACAATGAGCAGTTCTTC,CASSPGQGPYNEQFF
TRBD2,-,TRBV6-5,TRBJ2-7,TGTGCCAGCACTAGCGGGACCCACGAGCAGTACTTC,CASTSGTHEQYF
-,-,TRBV6-5,TRBJ2-1,TGTGCCAGCAGTCTCGGACACGAGCAGTTCTTC,CASSLGHEQFF
-,-,TRBV28,TRBJ2-7,TGTGCCAGCAGTGCACTAGGAGGGAACTCCTACGAGCAGTACTTC,CASSALGGNSYEQYF